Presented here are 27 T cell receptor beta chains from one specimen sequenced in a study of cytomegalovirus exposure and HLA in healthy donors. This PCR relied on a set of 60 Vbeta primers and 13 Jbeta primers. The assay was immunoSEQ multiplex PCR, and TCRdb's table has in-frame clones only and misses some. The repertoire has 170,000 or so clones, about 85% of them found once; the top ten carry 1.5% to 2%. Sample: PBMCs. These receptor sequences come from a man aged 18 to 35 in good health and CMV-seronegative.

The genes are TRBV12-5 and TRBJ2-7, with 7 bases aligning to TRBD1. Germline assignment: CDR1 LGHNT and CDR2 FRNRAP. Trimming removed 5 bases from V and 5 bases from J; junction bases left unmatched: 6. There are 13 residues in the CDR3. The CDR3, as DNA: TGTGCTAGTGGTCCACGAACAGGGGACGAGCAGTACTTC. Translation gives CASGPRTGDEQYF.

The CDR3 loop is CAISESAGGNTIYF. CDR3 bases: TGTGCCATCAGTGAGTCTGCCGGTGGAAACACCATATATTTT. J is TRBJ1-3 and V is TRBV10-3; D not resolved. The length of the CDR3 is 14 residues. V shed 0 bases and J shed 3 bases, with 6 bases lying between them. Germline CDR1 ENHRY, CDR2 SYGVKD.

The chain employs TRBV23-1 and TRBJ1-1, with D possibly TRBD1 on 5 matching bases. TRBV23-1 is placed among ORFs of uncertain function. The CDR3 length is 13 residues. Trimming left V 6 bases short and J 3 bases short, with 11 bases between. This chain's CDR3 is CASSYWGDTEAFF. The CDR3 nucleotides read TGCGCCAGCAGCTACTGGGGGGACACTGAAGCTTTCTTT.

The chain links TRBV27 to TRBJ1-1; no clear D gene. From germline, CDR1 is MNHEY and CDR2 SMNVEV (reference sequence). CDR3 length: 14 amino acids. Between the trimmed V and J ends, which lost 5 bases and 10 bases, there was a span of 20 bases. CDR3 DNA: TGTGCCAGCAGTACTACCTACGGAGGGTATGGAGCTTTCTTT. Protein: CASSTTYGGYGAFF.

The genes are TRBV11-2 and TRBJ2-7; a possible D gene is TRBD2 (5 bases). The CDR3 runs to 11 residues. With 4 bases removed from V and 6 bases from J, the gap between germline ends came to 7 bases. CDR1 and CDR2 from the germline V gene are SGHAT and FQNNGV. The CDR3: CASSSEGEQYF. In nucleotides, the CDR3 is TGTGCCAGCAGCTCCGAGGGCGAGCAGTACTTC.

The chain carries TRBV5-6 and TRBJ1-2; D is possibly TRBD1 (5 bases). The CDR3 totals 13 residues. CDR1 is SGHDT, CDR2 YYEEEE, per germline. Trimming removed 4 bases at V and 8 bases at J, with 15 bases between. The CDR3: CASSLTRGEGYTF. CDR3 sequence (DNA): TGTGCCAGCAGCCTGACTCGGGGGGAAGGCTACACCTTC.

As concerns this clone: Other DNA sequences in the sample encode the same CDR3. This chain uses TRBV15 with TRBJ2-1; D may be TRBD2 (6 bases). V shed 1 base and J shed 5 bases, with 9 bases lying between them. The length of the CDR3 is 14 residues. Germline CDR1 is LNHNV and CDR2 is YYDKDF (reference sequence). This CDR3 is CATSRGTGDNEQFF. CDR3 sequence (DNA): TGTGCCACCAGCAGAGGGACGGGAGACAATGAGCAGTTCTTC. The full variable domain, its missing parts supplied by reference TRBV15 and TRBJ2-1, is DAMVIQNPRYQVTQFGKPVTLSCSQTLNHNVMYWYQQKSSQAPKLLFHYYDKDFNNEADTPDNFQSRRPNTSFCFLDIRSPGLGDTAMYLCATSRGTGDNEQFFGPGTRLTVL.

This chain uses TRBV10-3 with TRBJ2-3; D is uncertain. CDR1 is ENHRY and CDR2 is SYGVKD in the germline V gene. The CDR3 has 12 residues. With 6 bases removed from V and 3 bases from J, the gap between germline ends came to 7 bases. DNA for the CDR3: TGTGCCATCAGCCAGGTGACAGATACGCAGTATTTT. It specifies CAISQVTDTQYF.

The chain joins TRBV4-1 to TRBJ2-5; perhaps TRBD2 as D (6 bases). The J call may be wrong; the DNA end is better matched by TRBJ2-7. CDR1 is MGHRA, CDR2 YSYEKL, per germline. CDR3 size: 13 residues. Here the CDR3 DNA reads TGCGCCAGCAGCCAAGGTCTAGCGTACGAGCAGTACTTC. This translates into CASSQGLAYEQYF.

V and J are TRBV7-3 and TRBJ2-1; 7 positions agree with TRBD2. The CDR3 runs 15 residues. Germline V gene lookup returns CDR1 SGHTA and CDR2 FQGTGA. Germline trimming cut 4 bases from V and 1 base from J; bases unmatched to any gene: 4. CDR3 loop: CASSSLAASYNEQFF. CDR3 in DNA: TGTGCCAGCAGCTCTCTAGCGGCGTCCTACAATGAGCAGTTCTTC.

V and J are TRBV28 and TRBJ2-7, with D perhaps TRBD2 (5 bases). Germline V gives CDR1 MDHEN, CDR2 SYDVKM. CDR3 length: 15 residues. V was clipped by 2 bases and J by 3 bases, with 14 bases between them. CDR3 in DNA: TGTGCCAGCAGTTTAGCAGATTTCGGGAACTACGAGCAGTACTTC. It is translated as CASSLADFGNYEQYF.

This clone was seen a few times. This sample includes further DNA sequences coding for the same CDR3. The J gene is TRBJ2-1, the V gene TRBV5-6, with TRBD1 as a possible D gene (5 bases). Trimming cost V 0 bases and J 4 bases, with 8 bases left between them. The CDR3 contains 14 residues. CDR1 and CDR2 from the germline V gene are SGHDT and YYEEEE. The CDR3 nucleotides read TGTGCCAGCAGCTTGGGACAGTGGTACAATGAGCAGTTCTTC. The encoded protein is CASSLGQWYNEQFF.

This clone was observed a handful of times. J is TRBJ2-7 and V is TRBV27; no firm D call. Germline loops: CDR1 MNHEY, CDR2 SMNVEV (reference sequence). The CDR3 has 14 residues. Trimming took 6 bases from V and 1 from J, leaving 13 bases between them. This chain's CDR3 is CASSPYLESYEQYF. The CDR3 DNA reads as TGTGCCAGCAGCCCCTATCTGGAGTCCTACGAGCAGTACTTC.

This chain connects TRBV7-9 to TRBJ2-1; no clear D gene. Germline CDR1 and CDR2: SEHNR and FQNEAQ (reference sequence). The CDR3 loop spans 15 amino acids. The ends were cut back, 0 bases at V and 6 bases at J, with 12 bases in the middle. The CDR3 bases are TGTGCCAGCAGCTTAGCGACCCCCCCGGGCAATGAGCAGTTCTTC. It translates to CASSLATPPGNEQFF.

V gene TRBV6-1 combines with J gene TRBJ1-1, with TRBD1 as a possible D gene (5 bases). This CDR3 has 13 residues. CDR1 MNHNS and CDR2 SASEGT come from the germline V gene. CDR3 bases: TGTGCTTGTGGGCAGGGTGAGGCCACTGAAGCTTTCTTT. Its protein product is CACGQGEATEAFF.

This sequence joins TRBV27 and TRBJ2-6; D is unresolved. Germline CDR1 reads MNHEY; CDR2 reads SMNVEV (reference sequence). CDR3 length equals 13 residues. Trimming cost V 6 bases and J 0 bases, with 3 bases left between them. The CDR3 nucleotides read TGTGCCAGCAGCTTCTCTGGGGCCAACGTCCTGACTTTC. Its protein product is CASSFSGANVLTF.

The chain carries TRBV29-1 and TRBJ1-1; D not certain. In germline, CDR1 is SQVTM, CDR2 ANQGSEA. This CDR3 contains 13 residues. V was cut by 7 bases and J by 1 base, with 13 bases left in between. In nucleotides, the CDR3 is TGCAGCGGCCGGAGGGCTCCGAACACTGAAGCTTTCTTT. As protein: CSGRRAPNTEAFF.

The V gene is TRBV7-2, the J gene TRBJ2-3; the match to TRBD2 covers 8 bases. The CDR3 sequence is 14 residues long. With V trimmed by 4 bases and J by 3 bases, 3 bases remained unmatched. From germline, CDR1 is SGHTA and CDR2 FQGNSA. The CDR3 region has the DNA TGTGCCAGCAGCTCCTCGGGGGGGACAGATACGCAGTATTTT. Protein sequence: CASSSSGGTDTQYF.

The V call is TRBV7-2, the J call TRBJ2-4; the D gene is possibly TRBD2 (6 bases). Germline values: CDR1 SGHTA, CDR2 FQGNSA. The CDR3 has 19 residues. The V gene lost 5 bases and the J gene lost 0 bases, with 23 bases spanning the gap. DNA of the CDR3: TGTGCCAGCAGCCCGCGGGGCAGGGAAGTGGCGGCAGCCAAAAACATTCAGTACTTC. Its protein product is CASSPRGREVAAAKNIQYF.

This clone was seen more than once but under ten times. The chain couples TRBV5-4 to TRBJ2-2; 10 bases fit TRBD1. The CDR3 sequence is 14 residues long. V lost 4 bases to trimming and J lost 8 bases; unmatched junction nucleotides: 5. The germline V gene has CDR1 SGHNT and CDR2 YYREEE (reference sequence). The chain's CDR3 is CASSLDRGPGELFF. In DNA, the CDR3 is TGTGCCAGCAGCCTCGACAGGGGGCCTGGGGAGCTGTTTTTT. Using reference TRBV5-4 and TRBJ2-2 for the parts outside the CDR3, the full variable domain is ETGVTQSPTHLIKTRGQQVTLRCSSQSGHNTVSWYQQALGQGPQFIFQYYREEENGRGNFPPRFSGLQFPNYSSELNVNALELDDSALYLCASSLDRGPGELFFGEGSRLTVL.

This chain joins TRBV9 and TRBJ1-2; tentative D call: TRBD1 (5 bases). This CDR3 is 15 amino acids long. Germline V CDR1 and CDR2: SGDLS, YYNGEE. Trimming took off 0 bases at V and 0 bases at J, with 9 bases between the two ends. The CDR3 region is CASSVGRDSNYGYTF. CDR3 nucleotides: TGTGCCAGCAGCGTAGGCAGGGATTCTAACTATGGCTACACCTTC.

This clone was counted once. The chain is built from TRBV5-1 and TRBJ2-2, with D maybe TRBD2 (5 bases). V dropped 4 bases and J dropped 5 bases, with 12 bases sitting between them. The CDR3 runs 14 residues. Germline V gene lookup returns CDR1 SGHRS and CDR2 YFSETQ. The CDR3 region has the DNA TGCGCCAGCAGCATGCTAGCTATGACCGGGGAGCTGTTTTTT. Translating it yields CASSMLAMTGELFF.

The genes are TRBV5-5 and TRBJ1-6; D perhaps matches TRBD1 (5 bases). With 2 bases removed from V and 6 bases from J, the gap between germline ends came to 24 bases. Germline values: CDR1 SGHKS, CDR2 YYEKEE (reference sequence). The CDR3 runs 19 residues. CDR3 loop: CASSFPPFSGSASNSPLHF. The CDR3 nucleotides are TGTGCCAGCAGCTTTCCCCCCTTTTCAGGGTCGGCGTCTAATTCACCCCTCCACTTT.

DNA for the CDR3: TGCGCCAGCAGCCTAAGTCCAGGACAAAACACAGATACGCAGTATTTT. Its protein is CASSLSPGQNTDTQYF. The chain uses TRBV4-1 and TRBJ2-3; a possible D gene is TRBD1 (5 bases). The CDR3 loop spans 16 amino acids. Germline CDR1 reads MGHRA; CDR2 reads YSYEKL. Trimming removed 4 bases from V and 2 bases from J, with 16 bases in between.

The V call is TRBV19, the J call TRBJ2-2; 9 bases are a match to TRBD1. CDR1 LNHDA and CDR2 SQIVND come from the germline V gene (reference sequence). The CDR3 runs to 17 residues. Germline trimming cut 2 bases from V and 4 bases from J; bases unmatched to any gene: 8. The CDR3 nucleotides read TGTGCCAGTAGTATAAGCGGGACAGGGTTTAGCACCGGGGAGCTGTTTTTT. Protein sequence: CASSISGTGFSTGELFF.

The CDR3 DNA follows: TGCGCCAGCAGCGGATGGGGACAGGGGGCCCACGAGCAGTACTTC. Amino acid sequence: CASSGWGQGAHEQYF. J is TRBJ2-7 and V is TRBV5-1; 12 positions agree with TRBD1. CDR1 and CDR2 (germline): SGHRS, YFSETQ. With 4 bases clipped from V and 5 bases from J, the junction kept 7 bases outside the gene matches. There are 15 residues in the CDR3.

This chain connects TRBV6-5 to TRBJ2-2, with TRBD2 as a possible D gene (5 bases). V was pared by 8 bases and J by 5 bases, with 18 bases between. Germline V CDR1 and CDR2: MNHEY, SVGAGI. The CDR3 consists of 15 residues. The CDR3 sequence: CASVERSPTTGELFF. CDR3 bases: TGTGCCAGCGTGGAGCGGAGCCCGACAACCGGGGAGCTGTTTTTT.